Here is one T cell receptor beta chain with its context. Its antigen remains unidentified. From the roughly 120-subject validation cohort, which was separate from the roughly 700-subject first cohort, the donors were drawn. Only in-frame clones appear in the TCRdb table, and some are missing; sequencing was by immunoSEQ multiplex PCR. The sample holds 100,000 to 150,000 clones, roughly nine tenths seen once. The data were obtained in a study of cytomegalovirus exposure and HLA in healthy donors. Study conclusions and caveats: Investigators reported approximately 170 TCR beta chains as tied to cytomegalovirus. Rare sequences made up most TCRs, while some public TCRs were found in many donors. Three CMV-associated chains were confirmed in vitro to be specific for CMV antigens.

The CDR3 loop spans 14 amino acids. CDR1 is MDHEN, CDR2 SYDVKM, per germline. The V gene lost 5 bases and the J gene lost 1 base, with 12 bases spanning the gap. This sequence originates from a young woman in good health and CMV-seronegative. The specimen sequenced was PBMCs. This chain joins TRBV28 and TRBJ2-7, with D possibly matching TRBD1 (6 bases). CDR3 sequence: CASSPPGQSYEQYF. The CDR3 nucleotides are TGTGCCAGCAGTCCACCGGGACAATCCTACGAGCAGTACTTC.